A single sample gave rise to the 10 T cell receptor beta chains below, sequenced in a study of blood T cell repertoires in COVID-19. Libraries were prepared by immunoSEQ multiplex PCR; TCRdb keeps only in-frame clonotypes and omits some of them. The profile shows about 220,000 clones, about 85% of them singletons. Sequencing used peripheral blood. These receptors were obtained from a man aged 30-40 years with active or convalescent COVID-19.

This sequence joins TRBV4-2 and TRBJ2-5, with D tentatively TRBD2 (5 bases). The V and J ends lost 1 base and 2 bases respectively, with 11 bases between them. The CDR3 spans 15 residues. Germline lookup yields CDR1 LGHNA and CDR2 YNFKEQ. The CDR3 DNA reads TGTGCCAGCAGCCAAGGCGTTAGCGAACAAGAGACCCAGTACTTC. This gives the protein CASSQGVSEQETQYF.

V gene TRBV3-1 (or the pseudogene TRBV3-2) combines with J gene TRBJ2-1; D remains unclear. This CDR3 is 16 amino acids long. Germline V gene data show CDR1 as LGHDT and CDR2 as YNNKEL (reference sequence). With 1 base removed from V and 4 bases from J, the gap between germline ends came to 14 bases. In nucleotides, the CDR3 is TGTGCCAGCAGCCAAGGGGTGGGCCCAAATTACAATGAGCAGTTCTTC. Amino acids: CASSQGVGPNYNEQFF.

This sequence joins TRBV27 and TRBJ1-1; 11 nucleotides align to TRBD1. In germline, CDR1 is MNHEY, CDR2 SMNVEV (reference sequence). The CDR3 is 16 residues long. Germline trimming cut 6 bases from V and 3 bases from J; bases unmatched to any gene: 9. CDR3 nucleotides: TGTGCCAGCAGCCTTAAGGGGGACAGGGGGGACACTGAAGCTTTCTTT. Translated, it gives CASSLKGDRGDTEAFF.

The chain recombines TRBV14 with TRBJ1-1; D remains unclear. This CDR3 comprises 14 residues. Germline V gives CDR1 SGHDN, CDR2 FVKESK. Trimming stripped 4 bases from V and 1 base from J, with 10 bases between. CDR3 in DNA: TGTGCCAGCAGCCGAGCGGGGTCGAACACTGAAGCTTTCTTT. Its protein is CASSRAGSNTEAFF.

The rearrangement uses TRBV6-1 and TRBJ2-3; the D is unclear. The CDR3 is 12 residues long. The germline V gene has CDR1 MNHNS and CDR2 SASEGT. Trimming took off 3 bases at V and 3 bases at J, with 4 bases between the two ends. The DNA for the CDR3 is TGTGCCAGCAGTGACCCGACAGATACGCAGTATTTT. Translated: CASSDPTDTQYF.

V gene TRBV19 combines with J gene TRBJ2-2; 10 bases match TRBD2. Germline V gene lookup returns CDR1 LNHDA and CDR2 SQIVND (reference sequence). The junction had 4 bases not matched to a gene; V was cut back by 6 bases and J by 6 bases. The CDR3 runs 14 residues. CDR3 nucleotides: TGTGCCAGTAGCCTAGCGGGAGTCGCCGGGGAGCTGTTTTTT. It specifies CASSLAGVAGELFF.

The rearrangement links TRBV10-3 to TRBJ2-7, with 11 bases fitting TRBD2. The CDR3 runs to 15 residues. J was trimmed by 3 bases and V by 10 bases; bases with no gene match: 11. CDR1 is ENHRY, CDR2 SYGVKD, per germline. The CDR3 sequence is CATSEGTSGVYEQYF. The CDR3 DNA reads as TGTGCCACCTCCGAAGGGACTAGCGGCGTCTACGAGCAGTACTTC.

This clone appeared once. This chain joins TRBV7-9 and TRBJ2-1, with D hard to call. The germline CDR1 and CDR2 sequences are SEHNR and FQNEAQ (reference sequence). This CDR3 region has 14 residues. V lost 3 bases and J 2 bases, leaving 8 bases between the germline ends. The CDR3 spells CASSLKQTYNEQFF. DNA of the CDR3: TGTGCCAGCAGCTTGAAACAGACCTACAATGAGCAGTTCTTC.

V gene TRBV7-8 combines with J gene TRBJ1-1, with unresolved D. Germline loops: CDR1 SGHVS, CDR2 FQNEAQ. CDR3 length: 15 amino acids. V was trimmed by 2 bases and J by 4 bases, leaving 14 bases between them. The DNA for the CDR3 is TGTGCCAGCAGCTTATTTTCGGGTCCCATCACTGAAGCTTTCTTT. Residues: CASSLFSGPITEAFF.

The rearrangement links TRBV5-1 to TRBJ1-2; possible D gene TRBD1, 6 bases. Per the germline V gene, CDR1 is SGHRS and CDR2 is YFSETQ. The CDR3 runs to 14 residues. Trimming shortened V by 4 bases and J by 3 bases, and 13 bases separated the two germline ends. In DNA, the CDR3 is TGCGCCAGCAGCGACGCCGGGACACACTATGGCTACACCTTC. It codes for CASSDAGTHYGYTF.